The 6 T cell receptor beta chains given below trace back to one sample, sequenced in a study of blood T cell repertoires in COVID-19. Assay used: immunoSEQ multiplex PCR; TCRdb lists only in-frame clones, some missing. The sample records about 280,000 clones, 88% being singletons. The sample taken for sequencing was PBMCs or T cells enriched from blood (not recorded which). Receptors originate from a woman aged 55-69 years in a cohort exposed to, infected with or recovered from COVID-19 (not recorded which).

The chain carries TRBV13 and TRBJ1-2, with D possibly being TRBD1 (5 bases). Germline CDR1 and CDR2: PRHDT and FYEKMQ (reference sequence). V was trimmed by 5 bases and J by 8 bases, leaving 15 bases between them. This CDR3 is built from 13 residues. CDR3 in amino acids: CASSPRTPEGYTF. The CDR3 nucleotides read TGTGCCAGCAGCCCTCGGACACCGGAGGGCTACACCTTC.

The chain employs TRBV23-1 and TRBJ1-2; the D gene is possibly TRBD1 (6 bases). TRBV23-1 counts as an open reading frame of uncertain function. The CDR3 has 16 amino acids. V was pared by 2 bases and J by 1 base, with 14 bases between. The CDR3 DNA reads TGCGCCAGCAGTCAACCCTCCTCGACAGGTAACTATGGCTACACCTTC. This gives the protein CASSQPSSTGNYGYTF.

This clone appeared a few times. V usage is TRBV5-4 and J usage is TRBJ2-5, with TRBD1 matching 8 bases. Germline V gene data show CDR1 as SGHNT and CDR2 as YYREEE (reference sequence). With 4 bases clipped from V and 6 bases from J, the junction kept 5 bases outside the gene matches. This CDR3 is 13 amino acids long. The CDR3 sequence is CASSQDRAQTQYF. The CDR3 DNA follows: TGTGCCAGCAGCCAGGACAGGGCTCAGACCCAGTACTTC.

The V call is TRBV19, the J call TRBJ2-5; TRBD1 aligns across 10 bases. The germline gives CDR1 LNHDA, CDR2 SQIVND (reference sequence). The CDR3 loop spans 15 amino acids. The V segment lost 6 bases and the J segment 0 bases; nucleotides outside the gene matches: 4. The CDR3 reads CASRRGQGYQETQYF. The CDR3 nucleotides are TGTGCCAGTAGAAGGGGACAGGGGTACCAAGAGACCCAGTACTTC.

J is TRBJ2-7 and V is TRBV18, with D possibly being TRBD2 (6 bases). Trimming shortened V by 3 bases and J by 5 bases, and 20 bases separated the two germline ends. This CDR3 region has 16 residues. Germline CDR1 and CDR2: KGHSH and LQKENI. The CDR3 reads CASSPSLAVGRDEQYF. The DNA for the CDR3 is TGTGCCAGCTCACCCTCACTAGCTGTGGGGCGGGACGAGCAGTACTTC.

V usage is TRBV28 and J usage is TRBJ2-7, with 9 bases that match TRBD1. Germline V CDR1 and CDR2: MDHEN, SYDVKM. The CDR3 spans 17 residues. The ends lost 5 bases at V and 6 bases at J; junction bases unmatched: 17. CDR3 residues: CASSPLSPGQGKGEQYF. For the CDR3, the DNA is TGTGCCAGCAGTCCTCTTTCTCCGGGACAGGGAAAGGGCGAGCAGTACTTC.